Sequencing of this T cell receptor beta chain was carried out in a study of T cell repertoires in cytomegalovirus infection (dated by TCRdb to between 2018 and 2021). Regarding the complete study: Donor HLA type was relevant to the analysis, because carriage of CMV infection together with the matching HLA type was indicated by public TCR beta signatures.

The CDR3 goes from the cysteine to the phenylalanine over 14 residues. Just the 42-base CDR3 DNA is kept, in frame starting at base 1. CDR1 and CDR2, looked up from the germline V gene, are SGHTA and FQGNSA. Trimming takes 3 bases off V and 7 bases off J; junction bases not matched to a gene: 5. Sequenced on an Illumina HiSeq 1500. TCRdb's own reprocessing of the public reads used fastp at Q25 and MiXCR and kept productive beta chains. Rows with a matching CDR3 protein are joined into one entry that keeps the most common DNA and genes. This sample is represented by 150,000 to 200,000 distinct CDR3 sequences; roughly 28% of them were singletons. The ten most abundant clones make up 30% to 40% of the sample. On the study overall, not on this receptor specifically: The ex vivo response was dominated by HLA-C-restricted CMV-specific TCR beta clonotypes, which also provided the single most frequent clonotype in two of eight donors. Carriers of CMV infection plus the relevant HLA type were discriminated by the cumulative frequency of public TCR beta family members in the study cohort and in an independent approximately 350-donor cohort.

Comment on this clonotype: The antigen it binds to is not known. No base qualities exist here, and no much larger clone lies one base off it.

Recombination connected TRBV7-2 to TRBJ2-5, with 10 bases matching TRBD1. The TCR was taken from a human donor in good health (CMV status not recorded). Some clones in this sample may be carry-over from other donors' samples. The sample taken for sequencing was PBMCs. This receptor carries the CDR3 CASSLRQGAMTQYF. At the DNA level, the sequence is TGTGCCAGCAGCTTGAGACAGGGGGCGATGACCCAGTACTTC.